One and the same sample provided the 24 T cell receptor beta chains below, sequenced in a study of T cell repertoires in cytomegalovirus infection. Using its own MiXCR run on the reads, TCRdb lists one record per CDR3 protein. This sample has some 230,000 distinct CDR3 sequences, with 22% found just once. Sequenced input: CD8+ T cells from PBMCs. These TCRs come from a human donor in good health (CMV status not recorded). Some clones in this sample may be carry-over from other donors' samples.

This clonotype was seen ten or more times. The chain couples TRBV20-1 to TRBJ1-5, with a possible D match to TRBD1 (6 bases). The germline V and J ends were trimmed by 6 bases and 11 bases, with 23 bases remaining between them. This CDR3 comprises 14 residues. Germline V gives CDR1 DFQATT, CDR2 SNEGSKA (reference sequence). The CDR3 sequence: CSANPYREPGTQHF. In nucleotides, the CDR3 is TGCAGTGCCAACCCTTACAGGGAGCCCGGGACCCAGCATTTT.

This chain uses TRBV5-1 with TRBJ1-1, with 7 bases identical to TRBD1. J gave up 2 bases and V 7 bases, and 8 bases lay outside the gene matches. Germline CDR1 is SGHRS and CDR2 is YFSETQ. The length of the CDR3 is 14 residues. CDR3 DNA sequence: TGCGCCAGCGGCCCTACAGGGGTCAACACTGAAGCTTTCTTT. It translates to CASGPTGVNTEAFF.

This clonotype was observed a few times. The rearrangement links TRBV10-3 to TRBJ1-4; weak D call: TRBD1 (5 bases). Germline assignment: CDR1 ENHRY and CDR2 SYGVKD. Trimming removed 0 bases at V and 6 bases at J, with 17 bases between. The CDR3 loop spans 17 amino acids. The CDR3 nucleotides read TGTGCCATCAGTGAGTCTTCTACCCCGGGACTTGATGAAAAACTGTTTTTT. This gives the protein CAISESSTPGLDEKLFF.

This clonotype was seen a few times. This chain links TRBV12-3 or TRBV12-4 with TRBJ2-1, with 9 bases matching TRBD1. The J segment lost 6 bases and the V segment lost 5 bases, leaving 8 bases of the junction unmatched. This CDR3 region has 15 residues. The DNA of the CDR3 is TGTGCCAGCAGTACCAACAGGGGGCAGCGCAATGAGCAGTTCTTC. Its protein product is CASSTNRGQRNEQFF.

This clonotype was picked up a small number of times. V usage is TRBV19 and J usage is TRBJ2-2, with D maybe TRBD2 (5 bases). Germline CDR1 reads LNHDA; CDR2 reads SQIVND (reference sequence). The ends were cut back, 8 bases at V and 1 base at J, with 14 bases in the middle. This CDR3 is 15 amino acids long. The CDR3: CASALGSWNTGELFF. In nucleotides, the CDR3 is TGTGCCAGTGCGTTGGGGAGTTGGAACACCGGGGAGCTGTTTTTT. Supplemented by reference TRBV19 and TRBJ2-2, the full variable domain reads DGGITQSPKYLFRKEGQNVTLSCEQNLNHDAMYWYRQDPGQGLRLIYYSQIVNDFQKGDIAEGYSVSREKKESFPLTVTSAQKNPTAFYLCASALGSWNTGELFFGEGSRLTVL.

The J gene is TRBJ2-2, the V gene TRBV20-1, with D perhaps matching TRBD1 or TRBD2 (5 bases each). CDR3 length: 12 amino acids. The V and J ends lost 6 bases and 4 bases respectively, with 9 bases between them. Germline CDR1 and CDR2: DFQATT and SNEGSKA (reference sequence). In nucleotides, the CDR3 is TGCAGTGCCGGGGACCTCACCGGGGAGCTGTTTTTT. This translates into CSAGDLTGELFF.

The V and J genes are TRBV29-1 and TRBJ2-3; 8 nucleotides match TRBD1. V gave up 2 bases and J gave up 1 base; unmatched junction bases: 2. CDR1 and CDR2 from the germline V gene are SQVTM and ANQGSEA. This CDR3 has 14 amino acids. The CDR3 nucleotides are TGCAGCGTTGAAAAGGACAGGGGCACAGATACGCAGTATTTT. It is translated as CSVEKDRGTDTQYF.

In its sample, this clonotype was seen a few times. The chain combines TRBV27 with TRBJ1-2, with a tentative D call TRBD1 (5 bases). Germline CDR1 and CDR2: MNHEY and SMNVEV (reference sequence). CDR3 length: 13 amino acids. V lost 3 bases, J lost 3 bases, and 8 bases lay in between. CDR3 DNA: TGTGCCAGCAGTTTTGCCAGGGACTATGGCTACACCTTC. Amino acid sequence: CASSFARDYGYTF.

In this sample, this clonotype turned up a few times. The chain joins TRBV29-1 to TRBJ2-5, with D perhaps TRBD1 or TRBD2 (6 bases each). Trimming removed 7 bases at V and 7 bases at J, with 13 bases between. The CDR3 consists of 11 residues. Looked up from germline, CDR1 is SQVTM and CDR2 is ANQGSEA. Written as DNA, the CDR3 is TGCAGCGGGAGGGACACACGGACCCAGTACTTC. As protein: CSGRDTRTQYF.

The chain has TRBV28 and TRBJ2-7; D may be TRBD2 (6 bases). Germline values: CDR1 MDHEN, CDR2 SYDVKM. Trimming stripped 3 bases from V and 3 bases from J, with 12 bases between. This CDR3 has 14 residues. CDR3 DNA: TGTGCCAGCAGTTTCGGGAGACAATACTACGAGCAGTACTTC. Translated, it gives CASSFGRQYYEQYF.

This clonotype was observed at least ten times. The V gene is TRBV12-3 or TRBV12-4, the J gene TRBJ1-2, with unresolved D. V was shortened by 3 bases and J by 5 bases, with 4 bases between the two germline ends. The CDR3 is 11 amino acids. This chain's CDR3 is CASSLNYGYTF. The DNA of the CDR3 is TGTGCCAGCAGTTTGAATTATGGCTACACCTTC.

The chain has TRBV29-1 and TRBJ2-1, with D possibly matching TRBD2 (6 bases). This CDR3 is built from 16 residues. Trimming removed 0 bases from V and 4 bases from J, with 16 bases in between. The germline gives CDR1 SQVTM, CDR2 ANQGSEA. For the CDR3, the DNA is TGCAGCGTTGAAGATTCCCGTAGTCGGGGGTACAATGAGCAGTTCTTC. Translated, it gives CSVEDSRSRGYNEQFF.

V and J are TRBV2 and TRBJ1-5; D is ambiguous. This CDR3 has 14 amino acids. Germline V gene sequence: CDR1 SNHLY, CDR2 FYNNEI. Trimming took off 3 bases at V and 2 bases at J, with 8 bases between the two ends. The CDR3 reads CASSDSGGNQPQHF. The CDR3 bases are TGTGCCAGCAGTGACTCTGGGGGCAATCAGCCCCAGCATTTT.

Many counts were recorded for this clonotype. The chain couples TRBV19 to TRBJ2-2; 7 bases align to TRBD1. After removal of 5 bases from V and 7 bases from J, the junction contained 7 bases not matched to a gene. The CDR3 has 14 residues. CDR1 LNHDA and CDR2 SQIVND come from the germline V gene (reference sequence). The CDR3 loop reads CASSDRVYGGELFF. The CDR3 bases are TGTGCCAGTAGTGACAGGGTATACGGCGGGGAGCTGTTTTTT.

The sample holds a few counts of this clonotype. This sequence joins TRBV20-1 and TRBJ2-4, with 7 nucleotides matching TRBD1. CDR1 and CDR2 (germline): DFQATT, SNEGSKA (reference sequence). The trim removed 6 bases at V and 3 bases at J, leaving 11 bases unmatched. This CDR3 spans 15 amino acids. The CDR3 nucleotides are TGCAGTGCCCGAGACAGGGCAGTTGGCAAAAACATTCAGTACTTC. Translation gives CSARDRAVGKNIQYF.

This clonotype was seen once. CDR3 coding DNA: TGTGCCAGCATACAGGCAGCTTACAATGAGCAGTTCTTC. It codes for CASIQAAYNEQFF. This chain joins TRBV2 and TRBJ2-1, with D perhaps matching TRBD1 (5 bases). Germline loops: CDR1 SNHLY, CDR2 FYNNEI. This CDR3 region has 13 residues. The V and J ends lost 7 bases and 4 bases respectively, with 11 bases between them. Full variable domain (outside the CDR3, taken from reference TRBV2 and TRBJ2-1): EPEVTQTPSHQVTQMGQEVILRCVPISNHLYFYWYRQILGQKVEFLVSFYNNEISEKSEIFDDQFSVERPDGSNFTLKIRSTKLEDSAMYFCASIQAAYNEQFFGPGTRLTVL.

This clonotype was observed a few times. V and J are TRBV7-8 and TRBJ2-5, with D tentatively TRBD1 (6 bases). The germline V gene encodes CDR1 SGHVS and CDR2 FQNEAQ. Between the trimmed V and J ends, which lost 0 bases and 0 bases, there was a span of 11 bases. The CDR3 is made up of 16 amino acids. The CDR3 spells CASSLASGVYQETQYF. For the CDR3, the DNA is TGTGCCAGCAGCTTAGCTTCAGGGGTGTACCAAGAGACCCAGTACTTC. The full variable domain, with the rest looked up from reference TRBV7-8 and TRBJ2-5, is GAGVSQSPRYKVAKRGQDVALRCDPISGHVSLFWYQQALGQGPEFLTYFQNEAQLDKSGLPSDRFFAERPEGSVSTLKIQRTQQEDSAVYLCASSLASGVYQETQYFGPGTRLLVL.

This clonotype was recorded at least ten times. This chain uses TRBV4-2 with TRBJ2-7; TRBD2 aligns across 9 bases. V was pared by 3 bases and J by 2 bases, with 8 bases of the junction left unmatched. The CDR3 has 16 residues. Germline values: CDR1 LGHNA, CDR2 YNFKEQ. The CDR3 DNA is TGTGCCAGCAGCCAGGAGGGACTAGCTGCTACCTACGAGCAGTACTTC. Translated: CASSQEGLAATYEQYF.

The chain joins TRBV2 to TRBJ2-7; TRBD2 matches 8 bases. The CDR3 extends over 16 amino acids. V dropped 1 base and J dropped 4; count of bases not matched to a gene: 9. Germline V gene sequence: CDR1 SNHLY, CDR2 FYNNEI. CDR3 sequence: CASSEERTERGYEQYF. The CDR3 DNA reads as TGTGCCAGCAGTGAAGAGAGGACTGAGCGGGGGTACGAGCAGTACTTC.

This clonotype was seen only a few times. V gene TRBV7-9 combines with J gene TRBJ2-1; 7 bases agree with TRBD2. From germline, CDR1 is SEHNR and CDR2 FQNEAQ (reference sequence). With V trimmed by 11 bases and J by 1 base, 8 bases remained unmatched. This CDR3 is 14 amino acids long. The CDR3 DNA is TGTGCCTGCTTAGCGGGCCAGTCCTACAATGAGCAGTTCTTC. Protein product: CACLAGQSYNEQFF. The full variable domain, completed using reference TRBV7-9 and TRBJ2-1, is DTGVSQNPRHKITKRGQNVTFRCDPISEHNRLYWYRQTLGQGPEFLTYFQNEAQLEKSRLLSDRFSAERPKGSFSTLEIQRTEQGDSAMYLCACLAGQSYNEQFFGPGTRLTVL.

The table lists this clonotype with many counts. The chain uses TRBV28 and TRBJ1-6, with D maybe TRBD1 (5 bases). Germline CDR1 is MDHEN and CDR2 is SYDVKM. Trimming removed 5 bases at V and 3 bases at J, with 14 bases between. The CDR3 is 16 amino acids. DNA for the CDR3: TGTGCCAGCAGTCCCCCGGGGGTGGACTATAATTCACCCCTCCACTTT. Its protein product is CASSPPGVDYNSPLHF.

In its sample, this clonotype was seen many times. The CDR3: CASSFRLAAPTEQYF. The CDR3 DNA follows: TGTGCCAGCAGCTTCCGACTAGCGGCACCCACCGAGCAGTACTTC. The V call is TRBV7-6, the J call TRBJ2-7; 9 positions agree with TRBD2. The trim removed 3 bases at V and 6 bases at J, leaving 9 bases unmatched. The germline CDR1 and CDR2 sequences are SGHVS and FNYEAQ. The CDR3 runs to 15 residues.

The CDR3 loop is CATTYTSSTNEKLFF. The CDR3, as DNA: TGTGCCACCACCTATACCAGCTCAACTAATGAAAAACTGTTTTTT. The V gene is TRBV19, the J gene TRBJ1-4, with D hard to call. The germline gives CDR1 LNHDA, CDR2 SQIVND (reference sequence). With 10 bases removed from V and 0 bases from J, the gap between germline ends came to 15 bases. This CDR3 region has 15 residues. The full variable domain, its missing parts supplied by reference TRBV19 and TRBJ1-4, is DGGITQSPKYLFRKEGQNVTLSCEQNLNHDAMYWYRQDPGQGLRLIYYSQIVNDFQKGDIAEGYSVSREKKESFPLTVTSAQKNPTAFYLCATTYTSSTNEKLFFGSGTQLSVL.

V usage is TRBV6-2 or TRBV6-3 and J usage is TRBJ2-3, with 11 bases lining up with TRBD2. The germline CDR1 and CDR2 sequences are MNHEY and SVGEGT. This CDR3 is built from 17 residues. Germline trimming cut 0 bases from V and 2 bases from J; bases unmatched to any gene: 4. The CDR3 sequence is CASSYSTTSGNTDTQYF. Written as DNA, the CDR3 is TGTGCCAGCAGTTACTCGACGACTAGCGGGAACACAGATACGCAGTATTTT.